The source of this T cell receptor (beta chain) is a study of blood T cells in healthy people across ages. Whole-study findings and limits: Underestimates were what the diversity estimates from one million T cells were considered to be. The study could not conclusively compare naive and antigen-experienced cells, given its unsorted PBMCs.

As regards this clonotype: Its antigen is not identified.

Each of the donors had approximately 10 milliliters of peripheral blood drawn into EDTA-treated Vacutainer tubes. Total RNA, at least 6 micrograms per sample, was extracted from PBMCs. CDR3 length: 15 residues. Germline V gene sequence: CDR1 SGHRS, CDR2 YFSETQ. V lost 1 base, J lost 6 bases, and 14 bases lay in between. The use of a sample-barcoded 5' primer and a J-beta primer mix characterized a second PCR of roughly 6 to 12 cycles. Each CDR3 protein is one row after TCRdb ran MiXCR on the 5' RACE reads. Among approximately 1.5 million distinct CDR3 sequences listed, around 35% were seen once. This receptor was identified in a woman aged 30 to 39 in good health. The V and J genes are TRBV5-1 and TRBJ2-1; D might be TRBD1 (5 bases). What was sequenced was blood. The CDR3 DNA reads as TGCGCCAGCAGCTTGCGGACAAGTGTGGTCAATGAGCAGTTCTTC. Encoded protein: CASSLRTSVVNEQFF.